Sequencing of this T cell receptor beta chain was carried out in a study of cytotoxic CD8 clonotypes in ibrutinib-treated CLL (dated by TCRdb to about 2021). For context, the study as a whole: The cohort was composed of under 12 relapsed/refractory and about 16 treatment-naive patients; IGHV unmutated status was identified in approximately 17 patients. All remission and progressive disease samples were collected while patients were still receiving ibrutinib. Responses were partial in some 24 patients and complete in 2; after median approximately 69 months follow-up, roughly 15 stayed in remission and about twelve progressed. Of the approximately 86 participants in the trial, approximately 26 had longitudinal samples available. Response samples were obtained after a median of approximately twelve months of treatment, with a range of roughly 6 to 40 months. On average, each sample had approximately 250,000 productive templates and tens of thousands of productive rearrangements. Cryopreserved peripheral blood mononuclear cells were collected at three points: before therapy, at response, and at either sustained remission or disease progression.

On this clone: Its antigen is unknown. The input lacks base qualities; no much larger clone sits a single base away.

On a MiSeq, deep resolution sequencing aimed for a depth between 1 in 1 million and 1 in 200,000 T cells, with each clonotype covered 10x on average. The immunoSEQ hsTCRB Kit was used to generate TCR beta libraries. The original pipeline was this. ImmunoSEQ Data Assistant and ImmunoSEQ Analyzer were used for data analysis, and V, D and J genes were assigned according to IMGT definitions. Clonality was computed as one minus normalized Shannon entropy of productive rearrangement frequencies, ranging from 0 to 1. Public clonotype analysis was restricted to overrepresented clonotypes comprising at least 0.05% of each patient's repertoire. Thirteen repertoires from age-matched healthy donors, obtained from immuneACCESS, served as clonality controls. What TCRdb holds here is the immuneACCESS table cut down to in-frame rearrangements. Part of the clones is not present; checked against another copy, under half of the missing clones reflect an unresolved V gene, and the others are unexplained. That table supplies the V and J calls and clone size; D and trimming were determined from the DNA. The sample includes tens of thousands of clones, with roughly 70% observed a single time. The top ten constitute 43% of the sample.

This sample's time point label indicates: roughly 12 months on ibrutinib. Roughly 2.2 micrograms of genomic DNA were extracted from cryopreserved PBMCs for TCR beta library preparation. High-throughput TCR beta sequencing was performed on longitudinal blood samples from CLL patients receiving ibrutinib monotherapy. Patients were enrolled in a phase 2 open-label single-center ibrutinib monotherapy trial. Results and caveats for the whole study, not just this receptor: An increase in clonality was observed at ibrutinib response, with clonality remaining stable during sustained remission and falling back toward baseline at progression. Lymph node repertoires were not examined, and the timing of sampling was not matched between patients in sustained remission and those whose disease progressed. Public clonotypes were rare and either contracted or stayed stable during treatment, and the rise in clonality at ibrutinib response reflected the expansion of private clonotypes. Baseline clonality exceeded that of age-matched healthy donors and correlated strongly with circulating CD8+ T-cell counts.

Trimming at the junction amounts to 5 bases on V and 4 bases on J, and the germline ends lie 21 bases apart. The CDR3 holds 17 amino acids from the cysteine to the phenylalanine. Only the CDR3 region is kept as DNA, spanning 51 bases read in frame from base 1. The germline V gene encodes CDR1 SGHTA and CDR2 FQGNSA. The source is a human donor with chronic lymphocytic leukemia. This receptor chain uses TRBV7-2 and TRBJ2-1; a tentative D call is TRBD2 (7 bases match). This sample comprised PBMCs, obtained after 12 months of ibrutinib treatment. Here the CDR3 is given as CASSRSGSGTIYNEQFF. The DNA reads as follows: TGTGCCAGCAGCCGTTCGGGGAGCGGGACAATTTACAATGAGCAGTTCTTC.